This TCR beta chain appears in the sequencing data of a study of shared clonotypes between healthy human individuals. As for the study in general: Each donor's CD8 memory used one plate, CD8 naive two, each CD4 subset three.

Germline V gene lookup returns CDR1 SGHDN and CDR2 FVKESK. This CDR3 region has 15 residues. Trimming removed 0 bases at V and 4 bases at J, with 9 bases between. CD45RO+ cells went into CD8 memory alongside CCR7-negative CD45RA+ TemRA cells. Data came from immunoSEQ multiplex PCR; TCRdb stores just in-frame clones and leaves some out. Of roughly 400,000 clones in the sample, 90% to 98% were seen once. The rearrangement links TRBV14 to TRBJ2-2; D is unresolved. Sequenced material: memory CD8+ T cells sorted from blood. Subset described: CD45RO+ cells pooled with CCR7-negative TemRA cells. The sequence derives from a man aged 25 to 40 in good health. The CDR3 nucleotides read TGTGCCAGCAGCCAAGAGTTCGTCCGCACCGGGGAGCTGTTTTTT. It translates to CASSQEFVRTGELFF.